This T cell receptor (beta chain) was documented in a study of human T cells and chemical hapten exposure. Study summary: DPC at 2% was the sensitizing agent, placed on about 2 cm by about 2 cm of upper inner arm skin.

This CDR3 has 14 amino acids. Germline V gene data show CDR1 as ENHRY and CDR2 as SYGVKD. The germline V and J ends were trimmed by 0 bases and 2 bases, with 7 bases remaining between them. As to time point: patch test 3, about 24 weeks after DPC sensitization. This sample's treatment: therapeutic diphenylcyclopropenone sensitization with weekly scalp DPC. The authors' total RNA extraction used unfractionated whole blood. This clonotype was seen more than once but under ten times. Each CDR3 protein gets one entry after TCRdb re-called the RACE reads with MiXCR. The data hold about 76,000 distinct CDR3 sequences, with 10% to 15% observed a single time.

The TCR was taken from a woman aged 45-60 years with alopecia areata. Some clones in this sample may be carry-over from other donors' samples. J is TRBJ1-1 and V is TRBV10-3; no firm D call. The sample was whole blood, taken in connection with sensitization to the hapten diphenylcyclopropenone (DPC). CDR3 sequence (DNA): TGTGCCATCAGTGAGTCTCCAGAAAACACTGAAGCTTTCTTT. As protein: CAISESPENTEAFF.